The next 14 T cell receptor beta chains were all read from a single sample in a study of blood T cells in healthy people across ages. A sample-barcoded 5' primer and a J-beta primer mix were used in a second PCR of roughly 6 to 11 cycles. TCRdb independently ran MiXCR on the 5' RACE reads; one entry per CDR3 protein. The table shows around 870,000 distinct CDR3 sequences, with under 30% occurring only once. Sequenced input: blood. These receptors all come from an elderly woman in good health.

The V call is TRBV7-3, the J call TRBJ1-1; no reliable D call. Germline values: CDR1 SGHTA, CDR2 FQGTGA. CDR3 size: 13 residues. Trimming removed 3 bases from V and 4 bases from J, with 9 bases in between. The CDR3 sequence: CASSFTVSTEAFF. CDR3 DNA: TGTGCCAGCAGCTTCACAGTATCCACTGAAGCTTTCTTT.

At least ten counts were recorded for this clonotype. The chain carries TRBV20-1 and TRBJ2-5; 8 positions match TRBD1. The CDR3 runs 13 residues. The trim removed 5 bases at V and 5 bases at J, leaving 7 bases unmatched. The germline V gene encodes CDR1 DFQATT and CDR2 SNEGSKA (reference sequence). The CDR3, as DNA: TGCAGTGCTCCGAGACAGGGGATCGAGACCCAGTACTTC. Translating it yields CSAPRQGIETQYF.

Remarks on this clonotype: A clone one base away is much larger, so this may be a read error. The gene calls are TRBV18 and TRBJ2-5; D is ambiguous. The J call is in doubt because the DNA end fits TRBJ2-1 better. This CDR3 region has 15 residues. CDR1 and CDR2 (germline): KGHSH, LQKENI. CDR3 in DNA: TGTGCCAGCTCATCCACGGTGACAAACCAAGAGACCCAGTTCTTC. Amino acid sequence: CASSSTVTNQETQFF.

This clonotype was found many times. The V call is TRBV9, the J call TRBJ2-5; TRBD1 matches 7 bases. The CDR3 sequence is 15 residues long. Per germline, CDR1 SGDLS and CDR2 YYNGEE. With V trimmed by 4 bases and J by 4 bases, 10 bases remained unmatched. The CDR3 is CASSRLRGNGETQYF. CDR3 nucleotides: TGTGCCAGCAGCCGCCTCAGGGGGAATGGAGAGACCCAGTACTTC.

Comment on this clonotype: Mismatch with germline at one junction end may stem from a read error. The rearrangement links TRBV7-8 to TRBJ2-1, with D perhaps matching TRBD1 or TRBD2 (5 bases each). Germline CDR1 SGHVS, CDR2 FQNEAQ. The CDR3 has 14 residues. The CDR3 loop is CASNLRGVDNEQFF. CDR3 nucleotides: TGTGCCAGCAACTTACGAGGGGTCGACAATGAGCAGTTCTTC.

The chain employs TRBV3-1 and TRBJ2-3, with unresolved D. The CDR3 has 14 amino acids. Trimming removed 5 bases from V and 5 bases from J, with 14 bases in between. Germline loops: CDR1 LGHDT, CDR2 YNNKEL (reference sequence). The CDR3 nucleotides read TGTGCCAGCAGCGCAGAACAGACCAGAGATACGCAGTATTTT. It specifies CASSAEQTRDTQYF.

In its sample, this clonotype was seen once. The CDR3 DNA follows: TGTGCCACCAGTCCCGGGACTAGCGGGGTGGATGAGCAGTACTTC. Translation gives CATSPGTSGVDEQYF. V and J are TRBV24-1 and TRBJ2-7; 13 nucleotides match TRBD2. The CDR3 extends over 15 amino acids. V trimming: 6 bases; J trimming: 7 bases; junction bases outside the gene matches: 8. Per the germline V gene, CDR1 is KGHDR and CDR2 is SFDVKD.

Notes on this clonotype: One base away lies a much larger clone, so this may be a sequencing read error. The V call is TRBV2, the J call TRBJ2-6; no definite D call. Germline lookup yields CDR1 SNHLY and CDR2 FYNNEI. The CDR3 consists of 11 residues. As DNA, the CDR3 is TGTGCCAGCAGTGAAGTCAACGTCCGGACTTTC. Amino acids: CASSEVNVRTF.

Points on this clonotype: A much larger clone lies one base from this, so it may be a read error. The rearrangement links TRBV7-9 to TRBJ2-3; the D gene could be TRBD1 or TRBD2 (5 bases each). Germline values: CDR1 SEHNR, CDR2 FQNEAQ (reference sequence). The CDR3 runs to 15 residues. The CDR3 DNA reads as TGTGCCGGCAGCCCCTTGAGGGGCAACACAGATACGCAGTATTTT. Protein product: CAGSPLRGNTDTQYF.

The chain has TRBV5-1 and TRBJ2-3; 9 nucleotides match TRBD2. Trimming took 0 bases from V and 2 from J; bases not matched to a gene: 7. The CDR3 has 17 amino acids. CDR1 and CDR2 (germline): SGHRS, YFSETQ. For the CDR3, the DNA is TGCGCCAGCAGCTTGGCGACTAGCGGACTTAACACAGATACGCAGTATTTT. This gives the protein CASSLATSGLNTDTQYF.

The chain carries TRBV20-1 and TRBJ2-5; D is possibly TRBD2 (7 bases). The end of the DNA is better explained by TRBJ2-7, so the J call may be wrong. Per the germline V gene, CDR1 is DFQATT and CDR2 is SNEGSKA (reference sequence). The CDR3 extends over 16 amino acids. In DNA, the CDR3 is TGCAGTGCGTCAGCCCCTAAGGGCGGGGGCTTCTACGAGCAGTACTTC. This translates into CSASAPKGGGFYEQYF.

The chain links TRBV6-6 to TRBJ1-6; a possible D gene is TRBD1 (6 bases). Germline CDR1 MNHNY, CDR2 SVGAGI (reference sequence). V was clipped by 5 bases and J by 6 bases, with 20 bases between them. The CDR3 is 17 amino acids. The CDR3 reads CASSTHTGRGGNSPLHF. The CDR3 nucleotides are TGTGCCAGCAGTACCCATACAGGGAGGGGGGGTAATTCACCCCTCCACTTT.

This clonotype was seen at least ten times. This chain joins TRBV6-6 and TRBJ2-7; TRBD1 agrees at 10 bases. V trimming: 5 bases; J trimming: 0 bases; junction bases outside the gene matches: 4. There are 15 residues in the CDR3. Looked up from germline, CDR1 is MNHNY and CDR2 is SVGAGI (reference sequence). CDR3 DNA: TGTGCCAGCAGTAAGGGACAGGGGTACTCCTACGAGCAGTACTTC. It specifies CASSKGQGYSYEQYF.

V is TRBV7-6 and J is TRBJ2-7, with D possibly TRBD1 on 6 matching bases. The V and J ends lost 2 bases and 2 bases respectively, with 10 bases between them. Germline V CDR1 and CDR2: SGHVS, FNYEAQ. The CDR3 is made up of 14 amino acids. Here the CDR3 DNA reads TGTGCCAGCAGCTTACAGGGGAAAGCCTACGAGCAGTACTTC. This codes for CASSLQGKAYEQYF. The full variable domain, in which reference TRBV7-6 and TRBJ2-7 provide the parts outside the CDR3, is GAGVSQSPRYKVTKRGQDVALRCDPISGHVSLYWYRQALGQGPEFLTYFNYEAQQDKSGLPNDRFSAERPEGSISTLTIQRTEQRDSAMYRCASSLQGKAYEQYFGPGTRLTVT.